The 5 T cell receptor beta chains below were found in one sample sequenced in a study of shared clonotypes between healthy human individuals. Positively selected for CCR7, the CD45RO-negative cells used as naive CD8 cells excluded terminally differentiated effector memory CD45RA+ cells. Some clones are missing from TCRdb's copy, which holds only in-frame ones; the method was immunoSEQ multiplex PCR. The profile covers 500,000 to 700,000 clones, with approximately 95% appearing a single time and over 0.1% taken by the ten largest. The sequencing sample was made of naive CD8+ T cells sorted from blood. These receptors came from a woman aged 30 to 39 in good health.

The chain combines TRBV6-5 with TRBJ2-1; D may be TRBD1 (6 bases). Germline V gene sequence: CDR1 MNHEY, CDR2 SVGAGI. V lost 5 bases to trimming and J lost 7 bases, with 9 bases between them. This CDR3 has 12 amino acids. CDR3 DNA: TGTGCCAGCAGTCCCCAGGGGAATGAGCAGTTCTTC. It specifies CASSPQGNEQFF.

The chain is built from TRBV29-1 and TRBJ2-1; D might be TRBD2 (5 bases). Trimming removed 3 bases at V and 9 bases at J, with 9 bases between. Germline V gives CDR1 SQVTM, CDR2 ANQGSEA. The CDR3 runs 11 residues. The DNA of the CDR3 is TGCAGCGTTGAGAGGGTTAGTGAGCAGTTCTTC. It codes for CSVERVSEQFF.

This sequence joins TRBV7-9 and TRBJ1-1; D is ambiguous. Germline CDR1 and CDR2: SEHNR and FQNEAQ (reference sequence). V was cut by 3 bases and J by 1 base, with 6 bases left in between. CDR3 size: 13 residues. CDR3 sequence (DNA): TGTGCCAGCAGCTTTTGGGGGAACACTGAAGCTTTCTTT. Translated: CASSFWGNTEAFF.

The chain is built from TRBV25-1 and TRBJ2-2; D is possibly TRBD1 (6 bases). Germline CDR1 and CDR2: MGHDK and SYGVNS. V lost 2 bases and J lost 3, with 10 bases in between. There are 15 residues in the CDR3. CDR3 DNA: TGTGCCAGCAGTGAAGGGGGCAGAGACACCGGGGAGCTGTTTTTT. It specifies CASSEGGRDTGELFF.

V usage is TRBV25-1 and J usage is TRBJ2-3; TRBD2 agrees at 9 bases. CDR1 is MGHDK and CDR2 is SYGVNS in the germline V gene. With V trimmed by 1 base and J by 5 bases, 10 bases remained unmatched. This CDR3 is built from 17 residues. The CDR3 sequence: CASSEWGVSGSGDTQYF. In nucleotides, the CDR3 is TGTGCCAGCAGTGAATGGGGGGTTAGCGGGAGTGGAGATACGCAGTATTTT.